The following is a T cell receptor (beta chain) sequence with its context. Its antigen remains unidentified. This sample was included in a study of a mutant IDH1 vaccine in newly diagnosed glioma. On the study more broadly: Among treated patients, around 60% were male and roughly 38% female, and mean age was around 40 years. Most patients had radiochemotherapy with temozolomide before enrollment; others had one alone.

Here immunoSEQ multiplex PCR was the method, and the copy in TCRdb shows in-frame clones only, minus some. Here the sample spans 75,000 to 95,000 clones, nearly 90% being singletons. Specified time point: week 47, end of study. Vaccine doses each comprised 300 ug of mutant IDH1 20-mer peptide, with topical imiquimod. The germline V and J ends were trimmed by 4 bases and 2 bases, with 12 bases remaining between them. The CDR3 runs 14 residues. Germline loops: CDR1 MNHNY, CDR2 SVGAGI (reference sequence). Points from the study as a whole: Pseudoprogression seemed unrelated to changes in top peripheral T cell clonotypes.

The receptor was isolated from a woman aged 45-59 years with glioma. The sample here was PBMCs, taken from a glioma patient whose treatment included an IDH1 peptide vaccine. The chain is built from TRBV6-6 and TRBJ2-7; maybe TRBD1 (6 bases). The CDR3 region is CASSSRDIPYEQYF. The CDR3 DNA reads as TGTGCCAGCAGTTCCCGGGACATCCCCTACGAGCAGTACTTC.